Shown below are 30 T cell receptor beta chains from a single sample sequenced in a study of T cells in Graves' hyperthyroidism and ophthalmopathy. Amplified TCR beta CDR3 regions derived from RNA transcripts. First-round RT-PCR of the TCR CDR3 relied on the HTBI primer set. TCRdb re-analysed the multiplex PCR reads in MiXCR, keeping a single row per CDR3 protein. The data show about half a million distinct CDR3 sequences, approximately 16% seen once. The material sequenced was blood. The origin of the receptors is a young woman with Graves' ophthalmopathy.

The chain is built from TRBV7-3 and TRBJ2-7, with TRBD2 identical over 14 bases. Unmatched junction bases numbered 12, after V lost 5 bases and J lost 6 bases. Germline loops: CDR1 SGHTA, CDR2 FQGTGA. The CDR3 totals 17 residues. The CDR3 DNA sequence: TGTGCCAGCAGCATTTCGGGACTAGCGGGAGATTTCAGCGAGCAGTACTTC. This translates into CASSISGLAGDFSEQYF.

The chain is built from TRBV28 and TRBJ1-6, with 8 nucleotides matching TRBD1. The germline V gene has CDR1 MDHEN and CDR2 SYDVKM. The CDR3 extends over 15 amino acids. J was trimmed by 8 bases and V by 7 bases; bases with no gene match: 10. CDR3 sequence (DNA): TGTGCCAGCATCCCATCTACAGGGGGGGATTCACCCCTCCACTTT. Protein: CASIPSTGGDSPLHF.

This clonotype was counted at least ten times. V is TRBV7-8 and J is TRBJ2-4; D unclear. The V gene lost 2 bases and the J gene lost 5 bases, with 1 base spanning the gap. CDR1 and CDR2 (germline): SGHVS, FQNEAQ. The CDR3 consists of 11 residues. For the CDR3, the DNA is TGTGCCAGCAGCTTACAAAACATTCAGTACTTC. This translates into CASSLQNIQYF.

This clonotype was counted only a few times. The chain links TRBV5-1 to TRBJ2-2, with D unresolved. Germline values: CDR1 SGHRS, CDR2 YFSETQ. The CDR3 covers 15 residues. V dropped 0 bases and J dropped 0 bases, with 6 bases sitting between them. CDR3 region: CASSLGVSNTGELFF. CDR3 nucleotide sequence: TGCGCCAGCAGCTTGGGGGTTTCGAACACCGGGGAGCTGTTTTTT.

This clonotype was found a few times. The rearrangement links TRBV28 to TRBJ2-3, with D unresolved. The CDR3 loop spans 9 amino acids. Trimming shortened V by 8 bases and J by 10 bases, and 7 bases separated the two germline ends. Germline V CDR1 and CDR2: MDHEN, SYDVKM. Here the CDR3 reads CASGRAQYF. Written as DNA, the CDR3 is TGTGCCAGCGGTCGGGCGCAGTATTTT.

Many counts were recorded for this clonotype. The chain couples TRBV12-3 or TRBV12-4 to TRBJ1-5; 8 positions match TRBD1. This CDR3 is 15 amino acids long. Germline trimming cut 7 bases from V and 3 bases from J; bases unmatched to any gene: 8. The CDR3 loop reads CASTLTGGDNQPQHF. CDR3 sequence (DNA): TGTGCCAGCACCCTCACAGGGGGTGACAATCAGCCCCAGCATTTT.

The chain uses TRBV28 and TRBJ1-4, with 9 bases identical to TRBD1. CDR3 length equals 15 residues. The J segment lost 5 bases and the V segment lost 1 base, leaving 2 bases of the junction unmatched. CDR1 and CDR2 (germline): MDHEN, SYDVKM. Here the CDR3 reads CASSLSDRGNEKLFF. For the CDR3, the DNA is TGTGCCAGCAGTTTATCGGACAGGGGAAATGAAAAACTGTTTTTT.

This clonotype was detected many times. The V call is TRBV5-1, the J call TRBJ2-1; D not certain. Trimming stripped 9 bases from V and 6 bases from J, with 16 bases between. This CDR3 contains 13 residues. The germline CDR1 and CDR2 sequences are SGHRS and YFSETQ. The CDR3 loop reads CATSGLVANEQFF. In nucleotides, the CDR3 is TGCGCCACCTCCGGGCTAGTGGCCAATGAGCAGTTCTTC.

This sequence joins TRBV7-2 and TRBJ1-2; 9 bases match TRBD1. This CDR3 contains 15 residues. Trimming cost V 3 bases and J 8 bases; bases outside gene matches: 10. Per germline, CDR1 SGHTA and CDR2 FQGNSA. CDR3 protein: CASSFRDRDLRGYTF. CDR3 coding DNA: TGTGCCAGCAGCTTCCGGGACAGGGACCTTCGGGGCTACACCTTC.

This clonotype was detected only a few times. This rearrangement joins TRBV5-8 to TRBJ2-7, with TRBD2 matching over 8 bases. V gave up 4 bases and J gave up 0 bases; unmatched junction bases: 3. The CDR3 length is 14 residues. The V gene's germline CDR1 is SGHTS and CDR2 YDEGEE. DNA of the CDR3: TGTGCCAGCAGCGGGCGGGAGGACTCCTACGAGCAGTACTTC. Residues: CASSGREDSYEQYF.

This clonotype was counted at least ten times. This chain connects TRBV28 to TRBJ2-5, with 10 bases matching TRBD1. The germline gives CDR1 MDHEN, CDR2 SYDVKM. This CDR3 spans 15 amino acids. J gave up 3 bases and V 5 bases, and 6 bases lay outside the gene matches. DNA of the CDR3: TGTGCCAGCAGTACCGAGACAGGGGGCAAAGAGACCCAGTACTTC. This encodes CASSTETGGKETQYF.

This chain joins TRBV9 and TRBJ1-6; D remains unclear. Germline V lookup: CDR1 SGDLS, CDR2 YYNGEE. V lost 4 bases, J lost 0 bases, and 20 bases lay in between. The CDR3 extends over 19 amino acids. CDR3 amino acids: CASSPPSVGRSSYNSPLHF. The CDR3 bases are TGTGCCAGCAGCCCCCCCTCTGTCGGGAGAAGCTCCTATAATTCACCCCTCCACTTT.

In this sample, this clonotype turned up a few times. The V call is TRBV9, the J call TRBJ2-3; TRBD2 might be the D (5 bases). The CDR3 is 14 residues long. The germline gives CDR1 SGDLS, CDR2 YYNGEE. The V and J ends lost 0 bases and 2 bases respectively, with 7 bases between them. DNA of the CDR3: TGTGCCAGCAGCGTAGTAGCGCCCACAGATACGCAGTATTTT. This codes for CASSVVAPTDTQYF.

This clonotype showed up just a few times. CDR3 sequence (DNA): TGTGCCAGCAGCGTTATGGATCAGCCCCAGCATTTT. Amino acid sequence: CASSVMDQPQHF. The chain combines TRBV5-8 with TRBJ1-5; no clear D gene. Germline V gives CDR1 SGHTS, CDR2 YDEGEE. Trimming took 4 bases from V and 5 from J, leaving 7 bases between them. The CDR3 runs to 12 residues.

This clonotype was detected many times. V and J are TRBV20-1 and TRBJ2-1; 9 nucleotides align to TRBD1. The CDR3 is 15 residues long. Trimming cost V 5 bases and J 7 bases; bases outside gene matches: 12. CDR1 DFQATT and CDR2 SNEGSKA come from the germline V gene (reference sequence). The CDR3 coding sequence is TGCAGTGCTCGAGGGACAGGGTCCTACATAAATGAGCAGTTCTTC. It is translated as CSARGTGSYINEQFF.

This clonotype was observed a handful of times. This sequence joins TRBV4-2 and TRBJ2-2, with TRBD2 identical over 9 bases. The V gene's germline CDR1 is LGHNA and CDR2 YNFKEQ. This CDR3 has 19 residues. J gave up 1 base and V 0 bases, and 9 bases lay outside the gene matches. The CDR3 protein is CASSQDGLAGSRNTGELFF. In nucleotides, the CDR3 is TGTGCCAGCAGCCAAGATGGCCTAGCGGGATCGCGGAACACCGGGGAGCTGTTTTTT.

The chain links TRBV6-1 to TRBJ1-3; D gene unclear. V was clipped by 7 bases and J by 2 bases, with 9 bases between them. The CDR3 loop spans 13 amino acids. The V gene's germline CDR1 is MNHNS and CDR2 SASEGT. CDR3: CASISGPGNTIYF. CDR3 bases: TGTGCCAGCATCTCGGGCCCTGGAAACACCATATATTTT.

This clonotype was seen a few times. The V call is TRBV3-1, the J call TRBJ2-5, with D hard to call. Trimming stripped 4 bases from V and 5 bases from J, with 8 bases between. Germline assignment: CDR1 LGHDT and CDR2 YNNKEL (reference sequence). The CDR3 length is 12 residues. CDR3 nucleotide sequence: TGTGCCAGCAGCCTATCCGAGGAGACCCAGTACTTC. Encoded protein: CASSLSEETQYF.

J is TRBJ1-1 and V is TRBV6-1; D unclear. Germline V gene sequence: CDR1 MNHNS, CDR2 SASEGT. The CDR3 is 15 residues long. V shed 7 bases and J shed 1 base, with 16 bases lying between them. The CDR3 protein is CASNKLIGGNTEAFF. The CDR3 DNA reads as TGTGCCAGCAATAAGCTGATTGGAGGGAACACTGAAGCTTTCTTT.

The CDR3 spells CASSLRDSQETQYF. The DNA for the CDR3 is TGTGCCAGTAGTCTCCGGGACAGCCAAGAGACCCAGTACTTC. The chain employs TRBV19 and TRBJ2-5; 7 bases map to TRBD1. Germline CDR1 is LNHDA and CDR2 is SQIVND (reference sequence). The CDR3 totals 14 residues. The trim removed 5 bases at V and 1 base at J, leaving 4 bases unmatched.

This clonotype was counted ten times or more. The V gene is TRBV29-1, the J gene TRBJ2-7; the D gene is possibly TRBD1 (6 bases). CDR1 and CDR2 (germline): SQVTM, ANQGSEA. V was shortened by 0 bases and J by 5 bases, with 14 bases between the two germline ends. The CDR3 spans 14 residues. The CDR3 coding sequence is TGCAGCGTTGAAGAAGCAGACAGGCCCCACGAGCAGTACTTC. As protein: CSVEEADRPHEQYF.

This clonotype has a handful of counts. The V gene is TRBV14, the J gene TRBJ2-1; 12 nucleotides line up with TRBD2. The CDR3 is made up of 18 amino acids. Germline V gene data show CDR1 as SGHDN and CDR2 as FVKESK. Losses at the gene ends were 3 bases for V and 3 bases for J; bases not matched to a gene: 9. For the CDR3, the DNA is TGTGCCAGCAGCCACTGGACTAGCGGGACGCGCGTCTACAATGAGCAGTTCTTC. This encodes CASSHWTSGTRVYNEQFF.

The CDR3 here is CASSPLGLAGGPGEQFF. Here the CDR3 DNA reads TGCGCCAGCAGCCCCTTGGGACTAGCGGGAGGGCCAGGGGAGCAGTTCTTC. This chain uses TRBV5-1 with TRBJ2-1; TRBD2 matches 16 bases. V shed 4 bases, J shed 10 bases, and the junction held 11 bases outside the gene matches. This CDR3 contains 17 residues. Germline CDR1 and CDR2: SGHRS and YFSETQ.

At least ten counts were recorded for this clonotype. CDR3 loop: CSVETVSYEQYF. As DNA, the CDR3 is TGCAGCGTTGAAACAGTGTCCTACGAGCAGTACTTC. The gene calls are TRBV29-1 and TRBJ2-7; D gene ambiguous. V lost 2 bases, J lost 1 base, and 6 bases lay in between. This CDR3 spans 12 amino acids. CDR1 is SQVTM, CDR2 ANQGSEA, per germline.

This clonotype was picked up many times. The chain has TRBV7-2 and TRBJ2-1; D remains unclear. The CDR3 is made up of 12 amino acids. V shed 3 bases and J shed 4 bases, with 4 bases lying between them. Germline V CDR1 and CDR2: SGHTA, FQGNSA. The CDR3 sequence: CASSFWYNEQFF. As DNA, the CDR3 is TGTGCCAGCAGCTTTTGGTACAATGAGCAGTTCTTC. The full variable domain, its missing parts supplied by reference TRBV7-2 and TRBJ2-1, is GAGVSQSPSNKVTEKGKDVELRCDPISGHTALYWYRQSLGQGLEFLIYFQGNSAPDKSGLPSDRFSAERTGGSVSTLTIQRTQQEDSAVYLCASSFWYNEQFFGPGTRLTVL.

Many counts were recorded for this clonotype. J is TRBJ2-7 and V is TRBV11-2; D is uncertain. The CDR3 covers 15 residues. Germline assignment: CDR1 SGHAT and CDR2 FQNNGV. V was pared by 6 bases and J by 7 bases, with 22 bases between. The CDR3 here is CASSPRDRLFGEQYF. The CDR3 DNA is TGTGCCAGCAGTCCGCGAGATCGTCTCTTTGGTGAGCAGTACTTC.

The DNA of the CDR3 is TGCGCCAGCAGCTTGGATAACAATCAGCCCCAGCATTTT. It codes for CASSLDNNQPQHF. The genes are TRBV5-1 and TRBJ1-5; D is unclear. Between the trimmed V and J ends, which lost 0 bases and 3 bases, there was a span of 4 bases. Germline values: CDR1 SGHRS, CDR2 YFSETQ. The CDR3 is made up of 13 amino acids.

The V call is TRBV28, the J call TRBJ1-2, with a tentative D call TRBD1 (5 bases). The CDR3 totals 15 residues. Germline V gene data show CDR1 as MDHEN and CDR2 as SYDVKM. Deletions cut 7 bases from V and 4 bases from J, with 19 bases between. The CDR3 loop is CASIVSGAGLYGYTF. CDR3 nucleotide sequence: TGTGCCAGCATCGTAAGCGGGGCGGGCCTCTATGGCTACACCTTC.

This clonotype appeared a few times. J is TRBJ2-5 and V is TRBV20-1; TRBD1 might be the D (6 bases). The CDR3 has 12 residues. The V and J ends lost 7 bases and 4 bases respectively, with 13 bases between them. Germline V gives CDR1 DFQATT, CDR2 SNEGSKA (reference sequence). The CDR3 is CSEGVGAETQYF. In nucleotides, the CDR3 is TGCAGTGAGGGGGTCGGGGCAGAGACCCAGTACTTC.

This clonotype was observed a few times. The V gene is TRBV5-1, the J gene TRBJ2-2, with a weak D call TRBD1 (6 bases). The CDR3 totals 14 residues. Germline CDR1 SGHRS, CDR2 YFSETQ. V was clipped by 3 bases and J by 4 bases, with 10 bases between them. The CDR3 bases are TGCGCCAGCAGCTGGGACACCACCACCGGGGAGCTGTTTTTT. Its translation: CASSWDTTTGELFF.